This T cell receptor (beta chain) appears in the sequencing data of a study of cytomegalovirus exposure and HLA in healthy donors. At the level of the study: Both the approximately 120 validation repertoires and the 666 first-cohort repertoires used the same platform, as reported by a later analysis.

From germline, CDR1 is GTSNPN and CDR2 SVGIG (reference sequence). V was trimmed by 0 bases and J by 5 bases, leaving 11 bases between them. The CDR3 runs to 14 residues. Donors came from a validation cohort of some 110 subjects, distinct from the first 666-subject cohort. Broader study findings: Cytomegalovirus association was assigned to around 150 TCR beta chains.

This clone has only one observation. Its antigen remains unknown. Here immunoSEQ multiplex PCR was the method, and the copy in TCRdb shows in-frame clones only, minus some. Of 100,000 to 150,000 clones in the sample, about nine tenths were seen once. Material for sequencing was PBMCs. The TCR sequence derives from a woman aged 18-29 years in good health and CMV-seronegative. This chain links TRBV30 with TRBJ1-5, with D tentatively TRBD1 (5 bases). CDR3 residues: CAWSVLDRHQPQHF. The CDR3 DNA reads as TGTGCCTGGAGTGTACTCGACAGACATCAGCCCCAGCATTTT.